The clone carrying this TCR beta chain was detected many times. Its antigen is currently unknown. These data belong to a study of neurological immune-mediated disorders. The authors made cDNA by 5'RACE with 10-nucleotide random UMIs. TCRdb processed the 5' RACE reads anew with MiXCR; each CDR3 protein has one entry. Of approximately 74,000 distinct CDR3 sequences detected, less than 5.5% appear once; the ten largest clones hold approximately 7.4%. CDR1 and CDR2 from the germline V gene are DFQATT and SNEGSKA (reference sequence). The V end was cut by 7 bases, the J end by 4 bases, with 14 bases between. The CDR3 length is 13 residues. Study results and caveats: The greatest degree of TCR clonal expansion was observed in HTLV-1-associated myelopathy, with the lowest in multiple sclerosis, below that of healthy controls. With the multiple sclerosis repertoire cluster, neither clinical nor MRI features showed any association. None of the CDR3 amino acid sequences found in expanded clones was shared across subjects. This suggests that the TCR-beta repertoires were private in all groups.

The sample taken for sequencing was PBMCs. The gene calls are TRBV20-1 and TRBJ2-1, with unresolved D. The receptor comes from a man between 18 and 35 years old with multiple sclerosis. The CDR3 sequence: CSGSVADYNEQFF. CDR3 in DNA: TGCAGTGGGTCGGTAGCCGATTACAATGAGCAGTTCTTC.